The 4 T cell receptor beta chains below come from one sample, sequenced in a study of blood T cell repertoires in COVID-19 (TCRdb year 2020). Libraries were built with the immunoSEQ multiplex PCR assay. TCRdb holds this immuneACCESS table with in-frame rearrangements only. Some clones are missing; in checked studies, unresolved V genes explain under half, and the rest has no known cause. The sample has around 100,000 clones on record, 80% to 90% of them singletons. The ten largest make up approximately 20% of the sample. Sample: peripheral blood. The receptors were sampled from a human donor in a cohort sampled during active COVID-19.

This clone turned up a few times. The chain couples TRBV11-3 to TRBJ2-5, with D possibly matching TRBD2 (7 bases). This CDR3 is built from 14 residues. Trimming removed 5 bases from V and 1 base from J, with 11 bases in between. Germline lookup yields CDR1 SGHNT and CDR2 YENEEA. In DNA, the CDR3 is TGTGCCAGCAGCCCCGGGGGGCCCCAAGAGACCCAGTACTTC. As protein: CASSPGGPQETQYF.

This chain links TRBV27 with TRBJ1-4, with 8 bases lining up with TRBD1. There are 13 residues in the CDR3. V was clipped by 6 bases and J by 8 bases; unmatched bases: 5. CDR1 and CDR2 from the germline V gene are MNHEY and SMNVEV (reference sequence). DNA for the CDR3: TGTGCCAGCAGCCCGAGGACAGGGGAAAAACTGTTTTTT. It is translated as CASSPRTGEKLFF.

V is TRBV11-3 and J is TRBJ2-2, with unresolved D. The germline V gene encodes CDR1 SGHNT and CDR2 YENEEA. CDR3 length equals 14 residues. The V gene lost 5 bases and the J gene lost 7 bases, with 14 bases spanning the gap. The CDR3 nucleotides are TGTGCCAGCAGCAGGTCTGTCACGGGCGGGGAGCTGTTTTTT. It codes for CASSRSVTGGELFF. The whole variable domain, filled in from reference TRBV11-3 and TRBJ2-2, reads EAGVVQSPRYKIIEKKQPVAFWCNPISGHNTLYWYLQNLGQGPELLIRYENEEAVDDSQLPKDRFSAERLKGVDSTLKIQPAELGDSAVYLCASSRSVTGGELFFGEGSRLTVL.

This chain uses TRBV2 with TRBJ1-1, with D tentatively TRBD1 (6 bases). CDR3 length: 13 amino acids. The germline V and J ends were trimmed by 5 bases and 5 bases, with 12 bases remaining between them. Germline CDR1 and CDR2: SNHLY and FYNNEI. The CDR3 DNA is TGTGCCAGCAGTATACAGGGTCCGACTGAAGCTTTCTTT. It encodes CASSIQGPTEAFF.